Listed below are T cell receptor beta chains from one sample, sequenced in a study of blood T cell repertoires in COVID-19. TCRdb keeps only in-frame clones here, not all; method: immunoSEQ multiplex PCR. The table records about 46,000 clones, around 85% of them present only once. The sequenced sample was peripheral blood. Receptors originate from a human donor in a cohort sampled during active COVID-19. The donor label of this sample is uncertain. The CDR3 runs from the conserved cysteine through the conserved F or W. Fields, in order: J gene, clone size, D gene, V gene, CDR3 DNA, CDR3 protein. The D gene is left open where the match is weak. Rows may omit the clone size; those that give it use once, few, many or a size class.

j_gene: TRBJ1-4
abundance: NA
d_gene: NA
v_gene: TRBV7-8
CDR3nt: TGTGCCAGCAGCTTATCAAATGGGGGCGGTGAAAAACTGTTTTTT
CDR3aa: CASSLSNGGGEKLFF

j_gene: TRBJ2-7
abundance: once
d_gene: NA
v_gene: TRBV6-4
CDR3nt: TGTGCCAGCAGTGCCCCGGGACTGGGAGCTCCCTACGAGCAGTACTTC
CDR3aa: CASSAPGLGAPYEQYF

j_gene: TRBJ1-3
abundance: NA
d_gene: NA
v_gene: TRBV15
CDR3nt: TGTGCCACCAGCAGAGATGGGGCCAACTCTGGAAACACCATATATTTT
CDR3aa: CATSRDGANSGNTIYF

j_gene: TRBJ1-6
abundance: NA
d_gene: NA
v_gene: TRBV11-2
CDR3nt: TGTGCCAGCAGCTTAGACAGGGGTGTTTCACCCCTCCACTTT
CDR3aa: CASSLDRGVSPLHF

j_gene: TRBJ2-1
abundance: NA
d_gene: TRBD1
v_gene: TRBV5-1
CDR3nt: TGCGCCAGCAGCTTGGTAGGGACAGGGTCCTACAATGAGCAGTTCTTC
CDR3aa: CASSLVGTGSYNEQFF

j_gene: TRBJ2-4
abundance: NA
d_gene: NA
v_gene: TRBV9
CDR3nt: TGTGCCAGCAGCGTAGGGGAGGCTCCCTCCCTGAGCATTCAGTACTTC
CDR3aa: CASSVGEAPSLSIQYF

j_gene: TRBJ2-1
abundance: once
d_gene: NA
v_gene: TRBV6-5
CDR3nt: TGTGCCAGCAGTTACGTAGCTGGGTCCTACAATGAGCAGTTCTTC
CDR3aa: CASSYVAGSYNEQFF

j_gene: TRBJ1-1
abundance: NA
d_gene: TRBD1
v_gene: TRBV7-3
CDR3nt: TGTGCCAGCAGCCTCGGGACAGGGAACGAAGCTTTCTTT
CDR3aa: CASSLGTGNEAFF

j_gene: TRBJ2-2
abundance: NA
d_gene: NA
v_gene: TRBV19
CDR3nt: TGTGCCAGTACCGATAGCGGGGAGCTGTTTTTT
CDR3aa: CASTDSGELFF

j_gene: TRBJ1-1
abundance: NA
d_gene: NA
v_gene: TRBV5-1
CDR3nt: TGCGCCAGCAGCTTGGGGACAGCGAACACTGAAGCTTTCTTT
CDR3aa: CASSLGTANTEAFF

j_gene: TRBJ2-7
abundance: NA
d_gene: NA
v_gene: TRBV12-5
CDR3nt: TGTGCTAGTGCCTTGGCCGGGGGGCACGAGCAGTACTTC
CDR3aa: CASALAGGHEQYF

j_gene: TRBJ2-5
abundance: once
d_gene: TRBD2
v_gene: TRBV20-1
CDR3nt: TGCAGTGCTAGTGGGACTAGCGGGTCTCAAGAGACCCAGTACTTC
CDR3aa: CSASGTSGSQETQYF

j_gene: TRBJ2-1
abundance: NA
d_gene: NA
v_gene: TRBV2
CDR3nt: TGTGCCAGCAGATCAGGGGTCTACAATGAGCAGTTCTTC
CDR3aa: CASRSGVYNEQFF

j_gene: TRBJ2-7
abundance: many
d_gene: NA
v_gene: TRBV3-1/TRBV3-2
CDR3nt: TGTGCCAGCAGCCATGAGACCCCCACGGGCGAGCAGTACTTC
CDR3aa: CASSHETPTGEQYF